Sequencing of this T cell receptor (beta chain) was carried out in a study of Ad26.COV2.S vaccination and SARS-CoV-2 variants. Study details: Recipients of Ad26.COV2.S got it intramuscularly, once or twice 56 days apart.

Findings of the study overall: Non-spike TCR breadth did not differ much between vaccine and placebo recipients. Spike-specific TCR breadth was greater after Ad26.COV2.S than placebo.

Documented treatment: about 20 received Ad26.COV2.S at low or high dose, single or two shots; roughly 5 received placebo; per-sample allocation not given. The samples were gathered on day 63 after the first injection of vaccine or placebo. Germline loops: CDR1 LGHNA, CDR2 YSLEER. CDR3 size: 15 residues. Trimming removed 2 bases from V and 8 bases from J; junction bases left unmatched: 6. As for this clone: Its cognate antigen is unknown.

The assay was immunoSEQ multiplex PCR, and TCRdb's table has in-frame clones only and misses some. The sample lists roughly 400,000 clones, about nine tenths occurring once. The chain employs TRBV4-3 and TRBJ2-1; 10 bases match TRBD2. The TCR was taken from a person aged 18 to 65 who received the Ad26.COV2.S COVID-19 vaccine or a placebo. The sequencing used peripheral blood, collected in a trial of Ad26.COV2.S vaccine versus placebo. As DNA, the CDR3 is TGCGCCAGCAGCCAAACAGCGGGGGGGCGTCATGAGCAGTTCTTC. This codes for CASSQTAGGRHEQFF.